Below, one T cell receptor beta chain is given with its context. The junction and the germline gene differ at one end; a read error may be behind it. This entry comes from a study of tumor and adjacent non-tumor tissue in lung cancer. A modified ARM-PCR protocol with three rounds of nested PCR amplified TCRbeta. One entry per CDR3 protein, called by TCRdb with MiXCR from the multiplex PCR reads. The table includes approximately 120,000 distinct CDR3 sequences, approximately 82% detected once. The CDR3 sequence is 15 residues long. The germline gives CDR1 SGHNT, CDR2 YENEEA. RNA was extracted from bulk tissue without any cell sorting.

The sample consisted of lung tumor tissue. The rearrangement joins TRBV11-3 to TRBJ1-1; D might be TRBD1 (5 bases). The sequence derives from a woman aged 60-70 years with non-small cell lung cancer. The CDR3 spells CASSLIGAMNTEAFF. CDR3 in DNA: TGCGCCAGCAGCTTAATTGGGGCCATGAACACTGAAGCTTTCTTT. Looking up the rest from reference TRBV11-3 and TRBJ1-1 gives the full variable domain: EAGVVQSPRYKIIEKKQPVAFWCNPISGHNTLYWYLQNLGQGPELLIRYENEEAVDDSQLPKDRFSAERLKGVDSTLKIQPAELGDSAVYLCASSLIGAMNTEAFFGQGTRLTVV.